What follows are 32 T cell receptor beta chains derived from one specimen sequenced in a study of blood T cell repertoires in COVID-19. Repertoires were generated with immunoSEQ multiplex PCR, while TCRdb's copy carries only in-frame clones and drops some. The sample carries roughly 430,000 clones, around 90% recorded once. Material for sequencing was PBMCs or T cells enriched from blood (not recorded which). The receptors were sampled from a woman aged 40 to 49 with acute COVID-19.

The chain is built from TRBV12-3 or TRBV12-4 and TRBJ1-2, with 7 bases identical to TRBD1. The V segment lost 7 bases and the J segment 6 bases; nucleotides outside the gene matches: 8. There are 13 residues in the CDR3. CDR3 sequence (DNA): TGTGCCAGCAATCCGACAGGGTTTGATGGCTACACCTTC. It is translated as CASNPTGFDGYTF.

This clone was recorded once. This chain connects TRBV5-1 to TRBJ2-1; 7 bases line up with TRBD2. The CDR3 runs 14 residues. Germline values: CDR1 SGHRS, CDR2 YFSETQ. Trimming removed 6 bases from V and 3 bases from J; junction bases left unmatched: 6. The CDR3 spells CASKSAGRYNEQFF. The CDR3 coding sequence is TGCGCCAGCAAGTCAGCGGGGCGCTACAATGAGCAGTTCTTC.

The chain couples TRBV6-2 or TRBV6-3 to TRBJ2-2; 10 nucleotides agree with TRBD2. CDR1 and CDR2 (germline): MNHEY, SVGEGT. The ends lost 5 bases at V and 5 bases at J; junction bases unmatched: 5. The CDR3 runs 15 residues. CDR3 coding DNA: TGTGCCAGCAGTGATAGCGGGGGGCGGACCGGGGAGCTGTTTTTT. Protein: CASSDSGGRTGELFF.

V is TRBV7-2 and J is TRBJ1-1; no definite D call. CDR3 length: 12 amino acids. V was trimmed by 3 bases and J by 4 bases, leaving 6 bases between them. The germline V gene encodes CDR1 SGHTA and CDR2 FQGNSA. CDR3 DNA: TGTGCCAGCAGCTTGGCCAGCACTGAAGCTTTCTTT. It yields the protein CASSLASTEAFF. Together with reference TRBV7-2 and TRBJ1-1, the CDR3 gives the full variable domain: GAGVSQSPSNKVTEKGKDVELRCDPISGHTALYWYRQSLGQGLEFLIYFQGNSAPDKSGLPSDRFSAERTGGSVSTLTIQRTQQEDSAVYLCASSLASTEAFFGQGTRLTVV.

This clone was counted between two and nine times. The chain links TRBV6-5 to TRBJ1-5, with D uncertain. Trimming took 9 bases from V and 2 from J, leaving 5 bases between them. This CDR3 has 11 amino acids. Per germline, CDR1 MNHEY and CDR2 SVGAGI. The CDR3 spells CAREGNQPQHF. The CDR3 DNA sequence: TGTGCCAGGGAGGGCAATCAGCCCCAGCATTTT.

This clone was counted a single time. The V gene is TRBV20-1, the J gene TRBJ1-2, with D maybe TRBD1 (6 bases). V shed 5 bases and J shed 7 bases, with 11 bases lying between them. CDR1 is DFQATT and CDR2 is SNEGSKA in the germline V gene (reference sequence). The CDR3 consists of 11 residues. CDR3 loop: CSAESGVGYTF. In DNA, the CDR3 is TGCAGTGCTGAATCAGGGGTTGGCTACACCTTC.

V is TRBV25-1 and J is TRBJ2-7, with TRBD2 as a possible D gene (5 bases). Germline lookup yields CDR1 MGHDK and CDR2 SYGVNS. Trimming cost V 7 bases and J 3 bases, with 13 bases left between them. The CDR3 is 13 residues long. The CDR3 is CASNTYGNYEQYF. In DNA, the CDR3 is TGTGCCAGCAACACTTACGGGAACTACGAGCAGTACTTC.

V usage is TRBV5-1 and J usage is TRBJ1-6, with D uncertain. This CDR3 contains 13 residues. Germline V lookup: CDR1 SGHRS, CDR2 YFSETQ. V lost 2 bases and J 7 bases, leaving 7 bases between the germline ends. The CDR3 loop reads CASSFTANSPLHF. CDR3 coding DNA: TGCGCCAGCAGCTTCACAGCCAATTCACCCCTCCACTTT. The full variable domain, with the rest looked up from reference TRBV5-1 and TRBJ1-6, is KAGVTQTPRYLIKTRGQQVTLSCSPISGHRSVSWYQQTPGQGLQFLFEYFSETQRNKGNFPGRFSGRQFSNSRSEMNVSTLELGDSALYLCASSFTANSPLHFGNGTRLTVT.

This clone was found many times. The rearrangement joins TRBV19 to TRBJ1-1; no firm D call. Germline V CDR1 and CDR2: LNHDA, SQIVND (reference sequence). The CDR3 totals 12 residues. V lost 7 bases to trimming and J lost 3 bases, with 9 bases between them. The CDR3 loop is CASIKAYTEAFF. In DNA, the CDR3 is TGTGCCAGTATCAAAGCATACACTGAAGCTTTCTTT.

V gene TRBV7-8 combines with J gene TRBJ2-1; a weak D match, TRBD1 (5 bases). Germline-derived CDR1 and CDR2 are SGHVS and FQNEAQ. The CDR3 extends over 14 amino acids. Trimming took 7 bases from V and 7 from J, leaving 17 bases between them. DNA of the CDR3: TGTGCCAGCAACGAGCCTTCAGGGTGGAATGAGCAGTTCTTC. Translation: CASNEPSGWNEQFF.

CDR3 sequence (DNA): TGTGCCAGCAGCTTATCAGGTGGTTCGGATGGCTACACCTTC. Protein product: CASSLSGGSDGYTF. The genes are TRBV11-2 and TRBJ1-2, with D unclear. Per the germline V gene, CDR1 is SGHAT and CDR2 is FQNNGV. Trimming stripped 2 bases from V and 6 bases from J, with 13 bases between. CDR3 length equals 14 residues.

There are a few counts of this clone. The gene calls are TRBV5-1 and TRBJ2-7, with unresolved D. CDR1 SGHRS and CDR2 YFSETQ come from the germline V gene. This CDR3 is 13 amino acids long. The V end was cut by 0 bases, the J end by 7 bases, with 11 bases between. This CDR3 is CASSLDNYREQYF. The CDR3 DNA is TGCGCCAGCAGCTTGGATAACTACCGGGAGCAGTACTTC.

The V call is TRBV11-2, the J call TRBJ1-3; tentatively, D is TRBD1 (5 bases). CDR1 is SGHAT, CDR2 FQNNGV, per germline. The CDR3 totals 16 residues. Trimming removed 0 bases at V and 2 bases at J, with 11 bases between. CDR3 in DNA: TGTGCCAGCAGCTTAGACAGGGTTTCTGCTGGAAACACCATATATTTT. It translates to CASSLDRVSAGNTIYF.

The chain carries TRBV10-3 and TRBJ2-3, with 10 bases fitting TRBD2. Germline trimming cut 6 bases from V and 4 bases from J; bases unmatched to any gene: 7. From germline, CDR1 is ENHRY and CDR2 SYGVKD. The CDR3 has 15 residues. CDR3 coding DNA: TGTGCCATCAGCGATAGCGGGGGGATGTCAGATACGCAGTATTTT. Its translation: CAISDSGGMSDTQYF.

V usage is TRBV20-1 and J usage is TRBJ1-1, with D possibly TRBD1 on 5 matching bases. This CDR3 comprises 12 residues. V shed 3 bases and J shed 7 bases, with 12 bases lying between them. Germline values: CDR1 DFQATT, CDR2 SNEGSKA (reference sequence). Here the CDR3 reads CSASPGEVEAFF. As DNA, the CDR3 is TGCAGTGCTAGTCCGGGGGAGGTTGAAGCTTTCTTT.

A single count supports this clone. The rearrangement links TRBV19 to TRBJ2-2, with 11 positions matching TRBD1. The V and J ends lost 5 bases and 5 bases, in that order; junction bases with no gene match: 7. Germline V gives CDR1 LNHDA, CDR2 SQIVND (reference sequence). The CDR3 has 16 amino acids. In nucleotides, the CDR3 is TGTGCCAGTAGTTCGCCCGGGACAGGGGGAACCGGGGAGCTGTTTTTT. Its protein product is CASSSPGTGGTGELFF.

A note on this clone: The junction shows a germline mismatch at one end, possibly a read error. The chain employs TRBV5-1 and TRBJ2-2; TRBD2 aligns across 10 bases. The CDR3 loop spans 18 amino acids. Germline V gene sequence: CDR1 SGHRS, CDR2 YFSETQ. Here the CDR3 reads CASSLEGSGGSYTGELFF. The CDR3, as DNA: TGCGCCAGCAGCTTGGAGGGTAGCGGGGGGTCCTACACCGGGGAACTGTTTTTT.

The chain links TRBV9 to TRBJ2-1; 7 bases agree with TRBD1. The CDR3 loop spans 14 amino acids. Germline V CDR1 and CDR2: SGDLS, YYNGEE. Trimming at V came to 7 bases and at J to 5 bases, leaving 9 bases not matched to a gene. The CDR3 coding sequence is TGTGCCAGCGCGAAAGAACAGGGGAACAATGAGCAGTTCTTC. Its translation is CASAKEQGNNEQFF.

V is TRBV5-1 and J is TRBJ2-2; a possible D gene is TRBD1 (5 bases). V gave up 6 bases and J gave up 4 bases, with 13 bases separating them. The CDR3 is 14 residues long. The germline CDR1 and CDR2 sequences are SGHRS and YFSETQ. CDR3 bases: TGCGCCAGCATGACCGACAGCTTCACCGGGGAGCTGTTTTTT. Its protein product is CASMTDSFTGELFF.

The chain is built from TRBV3-1 (or the pseudogene TRBV3-2) and TRBJ1-2, with 7 nucleotides matching TRBD1. This CDR3 has 14 amino acids. Germline CDR1 is LGHDT and CDR2 is YNNKEL (reference sequence). With 5 bases clipped from V and 2 bases from J, the junction kept 5 bases outside the gene matches. CDR3 DNA sequence: TGTGCCAGCAGCGACTTGGGACAGAACTATGGCTACACCTTC. Residues: CASSDLGQNYGYTF.

The chain couples TRBV5-5 to TRBJ1-2; D perhaps matches TRBD1 (5 bases). Germline CDR1 and CDR2: SGHKS and YYEKEE (reference sequence). The V gene lost 0 bases and the J gene lost 8 bases, with 14 bases spanning the gap. There are 14 residues in the CDR3. The CDR3 region is CASSLGLGVEGYTF. As DNA, the CDR3 is TGTGCCAGCAGCTTGGGCCTAGGGGTGGAAGGCTACACCTTC.

The rearrangement joins TRBV15 to TRBJ2-7; D possibly corresponds to TRBD1 (5 bases). The V gene's germline CDR1 is LNHNV and CDR2 YYDKDF (reference sequence). The V gene lost 0 bases and the J gene lost 0 bases, with 9 bases spanning the gap. The CDR3 totals 15 residues. Here the CDR3 DNA reads TGTGCCACCAGCAGAGACAGGGCCCACTCCTACGAGCAGTACTTC. It codes for CATSRDRAHSYEQYF.

The CDR3 region has the DNA TGTGCCAGCAGACTAGGACAGGGGTGGAGTTATGGCTACACCTTC. Translating gives CASRLGQGWSYGYTF. The V call is TRBV2, the J call TRBJ1-2; 9 nucleotides align to TRBD1. CDR1 is SNHLY and CDR2 is FYNNEI in the germline V gene. Trimming took 6 bases from V and 5 from J; bases not matched to a gene: 10. The CDR3 runs 15 residues.

CDR3 DNA sequence: TGCAGCGTTCGGACAATTAAATTCTATGGCTACACCTTC. Translated: CSVRTIKFYGYTF. The rearrangement links TRBV29-1 to TRBJ1-2; weak D call: TRBD1 (5 bases). The V gene lost 5 bases and the J gene lost 4 bases, with 14 bases spanning the gap. CDR1 and CDR2 from the germline V gene are SQVTM and ANQGSEA. This CDR3 contains 13 residues. Supplemented by reference TRBV29-1 and TRBJ1-2, the full variable domain reads SAVISQKPSRDICQRGTSLTIQCQVDSQVTMMFWYRQQPGQSLTLIATANQGSEATYESGFVIDKFPISRPNLTFSTLTVSNMSPEDSSIYLCSVRTIKFYGYTFGSGTRLTVV.

The rearrangement links TRBV27 to TRBJ2-7; no clear D gene. This CDR3 has 12 amino acids. Trimming shortened V by 6 bases and J by 2 bases, and 8 bases separated the two germline ends. Looked up from germline, CDR1 is MNHEY and CDR2 is SMNVEV (reference sequence). CDR3 in amino acids: CASRGTPYEQYF. In DNA form, the CDR3 reads TGTGCCAGCAGGGGCACCCCCTACGAGCAGTACTTC.

The gene calls are TRBV5-4 and TRBJ2-5, with 7 nucleotides matching TRBD2. The V segment lost 4 bases and the J segment 5 bases; nucleotides outside the gene matches: 17. This CDR3 is 17 amino acids long. Germline CDR1 reads SGHNT; CDR2 reads YYREEE (reference sequence). The CDR3 region is CASSPRRGAGSQETQYF. The CDR3 coding sequence is TGTGCCAGCAGCCCCCGGAGGGGAGCGGGGTCCCAGGAGACCCAGTACTTC.

J is TRBJ2-5 and V is TRBV18; D possibly corresponds to TRBD2 (5 bases). Germline V gene data show CDR1 as KGHSH and CDR2 as LQKENI. The CDR3 has 13 residues. V was clipped by 7 bases and J by 2 bases, with 11 bases between them. CDR3 residues: CASWVSGQETQYF. CDR3 nucleotides: TGTGCCAGCTGGGTTTCGGGACAAGAGACCCAGTACTTC.

V is TRBV25-1 and J is TRBJ2-5; D call uncertain. The V end was cut by 3 bases, the J end by 0 bases, with 11 bases between. CDR1 and CDR2 (germline): MGHDK, SYGVNS. The CDR3 extends over 15 amino acids. The CDR3 spells CASSDVTWYQETQYF. Written as DNA, the CDR3 is TGTGCCAGCAGTGACGTAACTTGGTACCAAGAGACCCAGTACTTC.

This clone was seen a handful of times. The chain couples TRBV18 to TRBJ1-2; 9 nucleotides align to TRBD1. Germline V gene data show CDR1 as KGHSH and CDR2 as LQKENI. The CDR3 totals 13 residues. The J segment lost 8 bases and the V segment lost 3 bases, leaving 4 bases of the junction unmatched. As DNA, the CDR3 is TGTGCCAGCTCACCTGGACAGGGGAAAGGCTACACCTTC. This translates into CASSPGQGKGYTF. The variable domain in full, with the rest retrieved from reference TRBV18 and TRBJ1-2, is NAGVMQNPRHLVRRRGQEARLRCSPMKGHSHVYWYRQLPEEGLKFMVYLQKENIIDESGMPKERFSAEFPKEGPSILRIQQVVRGDSAAYFCASSPGQGKGYTFGSGTRLTVV.

This clone appeared a single time. This sequence joins TRBV12-5 and TRBJ1-1; no firm D call. Trimming pared 1 base from V and 6 bases from J, leaving 6 bases between. This CDR3 is built from 12 residues. CDR1 LGHNT and CDR2 FRNRAP come from the germline V gene. The CDR3, as DNA: TGTGCTAGTGGTTTGGCGCCGGCTGAAGCTTTCTTT. Translation gives CASGLAPAEAFF. Based on the CDR3 plus reference TRBV12-5 and TRBJ1-1, the full variable domain is DARVTQTPRHKVTEMGQEVTMRCQPILGHNTVFWYRQTMMQGLELLAYFRNRAPLDDSGMPKDRFSAEMPDATLATLKIQPSEPRDSAVYFCASGLAPAEAFFGQGTRLTVV.

The chain recombines TRBV3-1 (or the pseudogene TRBV3-2) with TRBJ2-1, with 7 bases lining up with TRBD2. The J segment lost 0 bases and the V segment lost 8 bases, leaving 10 bases of the junction unmatched. CDR3 length: 16 amino acids. The germline CDR1 and CDR2 sequences are LGHDT and YNNKEL (reference sequence). DNA for the CDR3: TGTGCCAGCCGCAACTTGGGGGGGAGCTCCTACAATGAGCAGTTCTTC. Translating it yields CASRNLGGSSYNEQFF.

The CDR3 DNA follows: TGTGCCAGCAGCCTTACATTGGGGGGTCCGGGGACCCAGTACTTC. It yields the protein CASSLTLGGPGTQYF. The chain couples TRBV3-1 (or the pseudogene TRBV3-2) to TRBJ2-5, with D perhaps matching TRBD2 (6 bases). Trimming removed 4 bases at V and 7 bases at J, with 19 bases between. This CDR3 region has 15 residues. CDR1 and CDR2 (germline): LGHDT, YNNKEL (reference sequence).